The clone carrying this TCR beta chain has only a few counts. Its antigen is currently unknown. Unique molecular identifiers tagged the TCRbeta library. TCRdb called the PCR reads again in MiXCR, with one record for every CDR3 protein. Of fewer than 250,000 distinct CDR3 sequences in the sample, around a sixth were seen once. V shed 5 bases and J 7 bases; nucleotides not matched to a gene: 9. The CDR3 contains 14 residues. Germline assignment: CDR1 SEHNR and CDR2 FQNEAQ (reference sequence). The data derive from a study of T-cell reconstitution after alpha-beta-depleted transplantation in children. Broader study findings: Expanded graft clones numbering several hundred reportedly gave rise to alpha-beta T cells about two months after transplant.

This clonotype originated in a male patient aged 2-15 years who had a stem cell transplant for acute lymphoblastic leukemia, so the T cells may come from the graft donor. The rearrangement uses TRBV7-9 and TRBJ2-5; TRBD1 matches at 8 bases. The sample consisted of PBMCs, mostly from graft donor cells, taken 360 days after TCRalphabeta/CD19-depleted stem cell transplant. The CDR3 loop reads CASSLGQGSGTQYF. The CDR3 DNA is TGTGCCAGCAGCCTAGGACAGGGTTCGGGGACCCAGTACTTC.